This T cell receptor beta chain was identified in a study of shared clonotypes between healthy human individuals. Concerning this clone itself: The sample contains more than one DNA sequence encoding this CDR3.

Method: immunoSEQ multiplex PCR; TCRdb's copy keeps in-frame clones and lacks some. The data hold some 2,500,000 clones, with 85% to 95% observed a single time. The CDR3 contains 14 residues. Germline assignment: CDR1 MDHEN and CDR2 SYDVKM. The junction had 2 bases not matched to a gene; V was cut back by 3 bases and J by 4 bases. This receptor was obtained from a man in his late teens or twenties in good health. Some clones in this sample may be carry-over from other donors' samples. The chain combines TRBV28 with TRBJ1-4, with TRBD1 identical over 7 bases. The sample comprised naive CD4+ T cells from PBMCs. Subset: CD45RA+ positively selected. CDR3 sequence: CASSFRDSNEKLFF. The DNA for the CDR3 is TGTGCCAGCAGTTTTCGGGACAGTAATGAAAAACTGTTTTTT. The full variable domain, in which reference TRBV28 and TRBJ1-4 provide the parts outside the CDR3, is DVKVTQSSRYLVKRTGEKVFLECVQDMDHENMFWYRQDPGLGLRLIYFSYDVKMKEKGDIPEGYSVSREKKERFSLILESASTNQTSMYLCASSFRDSNEKLFFGSGTQLSVL.